This TCR delta chain appears in the sequencing data of a study of gamma-delta chains in newborns, infants, children. V dropped 3 bases and J dropped 11 bases, with 43 bases sitting between them. The CDR3 totals 22 residues. In germline, CDR1 is TSWWSYY, CDR2 QGS. TCRdb reran clone calling via CATT on the reads. The sample contains around 4,800 delta-chain clones, around 40% of which appear only once. Of note for this clone: This sample includes further DNA sequences coding for the same CDR3.

The receptor was derived from a child who received the measles vaccine. The sample consisted of blood. The chain is built from TRDV1 and TRDJ1; the D call may be TRDD1, TRDD2 or TRDD3 (5 bases each). The DNA for the CDR3 is TGTGCTCTTGGGGAGTACTACCCAACACCTACCCCACCAAATACGCCTACCCCCAGGCTCATCTTT. This translates into CALGEYYPTPTPPNTPTPRLIF.